The T cell receptor beta chain under discussion was sequenced for a study of blood T cell repertoires in COVID-19. This clone was seen a handful of times. Unmatched junction bases numbered 7, after V lost 7 bases and J lost 2 bases. Germline V gene data show CDR1 as LNHDA and CDR2 as SQIVND (reference sequence). The length of the CDR3 is 14 residues. Profiled with immunoSEQ multiplex PCR; TCRdb holds only in-frame clones, not every one. This sample yields roughly 250,000 clones, of which about 82% are seen a single time; around 6.4% belongs to the top ten. This rearrangement joins TRBV19 to TRBJ2-5; 7 bases are shared with TRBD1. The receptor comes from a woman in her fifties or sixties with active or convalescent COVID-19. The sample comprised peripheral blood. CDR3 nucleotides: TGTGCCAGTAACTCCCGGGACAGACAAGAGACCCAGTACTTC. Translation: CASNSRDRQETQYF.